A single sample gave rise to the 9 T cell receptor beta chains below, sequenced in a study of T-cell memory formation after mild COVID-19. TCRdb reanalysed the 5' RACE reads using MiXCR and keeps one entry per CDR3 protein. The profile shows roughly 350,000 distinct CDR3 sequences, roughly 21% of them singletons. The sequenced sample was PBMCs or a T cell subset sorted from them (not recorded which). The receptors come from an adult woman who had mild COVID-19 (a few samples of this study predate the infection). Cell type and time point are not known.

The rearrangement uses TRBV5-1 and TRBJ2-7; TRBD1 is a possible D gene (6 bases). This CDR3 comprises 15 residues. In germline, CDR1 is SGHRS, CDR2 YFSETQ. Trimming left V 4 bases short and J 0 bases short, with 14 bases between. The DNA for the CDR3 is TGCGCCAGCAGCCCACGTGGGGGCAGCTCCTACGAGCAGTACTTC. This encodes CASSPRGGSSYEQYF.

There are a few counts of this clonotype. The chain links TRBV25-1 to TRBJ2-5; D possibly matches TRBD1 or TRBD2 (5 bases each). The CDR3 consists of 14 residues. V gave up 10 bases and J gave up 2 bases, with 17 bases separating them. The germline V gene has CDR1 MGHDK and CDR2 SYGVNS. The CDR3 loop reads CATGAGTHQETQYF. The DNA for the CDR3 is TGTGCCACCGGGGCCGGGACCCATCAAGAGACCCAGTACTTC.

The genes are TRBV2 and TRBJ2-1; D is unclear. The CDR3 length is 10 residues. Germline CDR1 is SNHLY and CDR2 is FYNNEI. Trimming cost V 4 bases and J 8 bases, with 3 bases left between them. CDR3 DNA: TGTGCCAGCAGTGGATATGAGCAGTTCTTC. It specifies CASSGYEQFF.

This rearrangement joins TRBV3-1 to TRBJ2-2; TRBD2 agrees at 8 bases. CDR1 and CDR2 from the germline V gene are LGHDT and YNNKEL (reference sequence). V shed 0 bases, J shed 5 bases, and the junction held 8 bases outside the gene matches. The CDR3 contains 17 residues. DNA for the CDR3: TGTGCCAGCAGCCAAGACCAACCGGGACTAGGAACCGGGGAGCTGTTTTTT. Translating it yields CASSQDQPGLGTGELFF.

This clonotype was detected many times. The J gene is TRBJ2-7, the V gene TRBV23-1, with TRBD1 matching over 10 bases. TRBV23-1 is an open reading frame, and its role is uncertain. J was trimmed by 0 bases and V by 3 bases; bases with no gene match: 17. The CDR3 has 20 amino acids. CDR3 nucleotides: TGCGCCAGCAGTCACCTCTTGGGACAGGGGAAAATAGGGACCTCCTACGAGCAGTACTTC. It yields the protein CASSHLLGQGKIGTSYEQYF.

This clonotype appeared a few times. The rearrangement links TRBV12-3 or TRBV12-4 to TRBJ1-1, with a possible D match to TRBD1 (6 bases). The CDR3 contains 14 residues. Trimming took off 8 bases at V and 2 bases at J, with 15 bases between the two ends. CDR3 in amino acids: CASGKTGLNTEAFF. DNA for the CDR3: TGTGCCAGCGGAAAGACAGGATTAAACACTGAAGCTTTCTTT.

This clonotype was detected a few times. The chain couples TRBV4-1 to TRBJ2-1, with TRBD2 identical over 8 bases. J lost 8 bases, V lost 1 base, and 16 bases had no gene match. The CDR3 has 18 amino acids. In germline, CDR1 is MGHRA, CDR2 YSYEKL. The CDR3 loop reads CASSQGYQRGSIRDEQFF. DNA for the CDR3: TGCGCCAGCAGCCAAGGCTACCAGCGGGGGTCTATTAGGGATGAGCAGTTCTTC.

This clonotype was counted between two and nine times. J is TRBJ2-7 and V is TRBV7-2; maybe TRBD2 (6 bases). The CDR3 extends over 14 amino acids. V was shortened by 5 bases and J by 2 bases, with 13 bases between the two germline ends. CDR1 is SGHTA, CDR2 FQGNSA, per germline. CDR3 protein: CASSETAGPYEQYF. For the CDR3, the DNA is TGTGCCAGCAGCGAGACAGCGGGTCCCTACGAGCAGTACTTC.

This clonotype was detected a few times. The chain recombines TRBV20-1 with TRBJ1-2, with D possibly being TRBD1 (6 bases). The V end was cut by 3 bases, the J end by 6 bases, with 14 bases between. The CDR3 is 13 amino acids. CDR1 and CDR2 from the germline V gene are DFQATT and SNEGSKA (reference sequence). The CDR3 is CSARDLQGNGYTF. CDR3 nucleotides: TGCAGTGCTAGGGACCTACAGGGTAATGGCTACACCTTC.